This passage covers 29 T cell receptor beta chains from one sample sequenced in a study of regulatory T cells in long-lasting Graves disease. CDR3-region Arm-PCR and iRepertoire HTBI primers produced the TCR beta libraries. TCRdb called the multiplex PCR reads again in MiXCR, with one record for every CDR3 protein. Here the sample spans 450,000 or so distinct CDR3 sequences, 20% to 25% being singletons. Time point of the sample: persistent/refractory GD, antithyroid drugs over 5 years with positive TRAb. RNA extracted from PBMCs served as the sequencing template. This sample comprised peripheral blood mononuclear cells (PBMCs), obtained when the disease was refractory, from a patient treated with antithyroid drugs. The receptors stem from a female donor with Graves disease.

In its sample, this clonotype was seen a few times. This rearrangement joins TRBV5-1 to TRBJ2-7, with D possibly TRBD1 on 6 matching bases. Trimming removed 3 bases at V and 3 bases at J, with 19 bases between. This CDR3 is 16 amino acids long. Germline CDR1 SGHRS, CDR2 YFSETQ. DNA for the CDR3: TGCGCCAGCAGCTGGCCGGTGGGAGCGGACAGCTACGAGCAGTACTTC. Its protein product is CASSWPVGADSYEQYF.

The chain recombines TRBV2 with TRBJ2-1, with D unresolved. Trimming shortened V by 2 bases and J by 10 bases, and 9 bases separated the two germline ends. There are 12 residues in the CDR3. From germline, CDR1 is SNHLY and CDR2 FYNNEI. For the CDR3, the DNA is TGTGCCAGCAGTGAATTCCGGAGCGAGCAGTTCTTC. It is translated as CASSEFRSEQFF.

The rearrangement links TRBV28 to TRBJ1-3, with D uncertain. The CDR3 totals 15 residues. The V and J ends lost 3 bases and 4 bases respectively, with 13 bases between them. Germline CDR1 MDHEN, CDR2 SYDVKM. The CDR3 protein is CASSFLSGPGNTIYF. Written as DNA, the CDR3 is TGTGCCAGCAGTTTCCTGTCCGGTCCGGGAAACACCATATATTTT.

The chain couples TRBV5-1 to TRBJ2-7, with D perhaps TRBD2 (5 bases). Trimming removed 4 bases at V and 2 bases at J, with 13 bases between. The length of the CDR3 is 14 residues. The germline V gene has CDR1 SGHRS and CDR2 YFSETQ. The chain's CDR3 is CASSLDGLAYEQYF. The CDR3 coding sequence is TGCGCCAGCAGCCTGGACGGACTGGCCTACGAGCAGTACTTC. Together with reference TRBV5-1 and TRBJ2-7, the CDR3 gives the full variable domain: KAGVTQTPRYLIKTRGQQVTLSCSPISGHRSVSWYQQTPGQGLQFLFEYFSETQRNKGNFPGRFSGRQFSNSRSEMNVSTLELGDSALYLCASSLDGLAYEQYFGPGTRLTVT.

This clonotype has a handful of counts. V and J are TRBV20-1 and TRBJ2-7; no definite D call. Germline loops: CDR1 DFQATT, CDR2 SNEGSKA (reference sequence). The V end lost 0 bases, the J end lost 4 bases, and 19 bases lay between the germline ends. The CDR3 sequence is 16 residues long. CDR3 sequence: CSARDLSPRRIYEQYF. The CDR3 region has the DNA TGCAGTGCTAGAGATCTGAGTCCCCGGCGTATATACGAGCAGTACTTC.

This clonotype occurred a few times. V usage is TRBV27 and J usage is TRBJ2-7; 8 bases fit TRBD1. Germline-derived CDR1 and CDR2 are MNHEY and SMNVEV (reference sequence). V gave up 5 bases and J gave up 4 bases; unmatched junction bases: 13. CDR3 size: 16 residues. DNA for the CDR3: TGTGCCAGCAGTCCCCAGGGGGCGGTCAGGGTATACGAGCAGTACTTC. It encodes CASSPQGAVRVYEQYF.

This clonotype was seen repeatedly, ten times or more. The genes are TRBV18 and TRBJ2-2, with D tentatively TRBD2 (5 bases). CDR1 and CDR2 (germline): KGHSH, LQKENI. Trimming cost V 2 bases and J 2 bases, with 12 bases left between them. The CDR3 consists of 16 residues. CDR3 amino acids: CASSPKGGRNTGELFF. Written as DNA, the CDR3 is TGTGCCAGCTCACCAAAAGGAGGCCGCAACACCGGGGAGCTGTTTTTT.

The V gene is TRBV6-5, the J gene TRBJ1-5; D is ambiguous. This CDR3 is built from 13 residues. CDR1 is MNHEY, CDR2 SVGAGI, per germline. The V gene lost 2 bases and the J gene lost 7 bases, with 9 bases spanning the gap. The CDR3 DNA sequence: TGTGCCAGCAGTTACCCCGAGGGCCAGCCCCAGCATTTT. The encoded protein is CASSYPEGQPQHF.

The chain carries TRBV6-1 and TRBJ2-7, with TRBD2 matching over 8 bases. V lost 0 bases, J lost 0 bases, and 4 bases stayed unmatched. Germline V CDR1 and CDR2: MNHNS, SASEGT. This CDR3 has 16 amino acids. CDR3 region: CASSEALLAVSYEQYF. DNA for the CDR3: TGTGCCAGCAGTGAAGCCCTACTAGCGGTCTCCTACGAGCAGTACTTC.

The rearrangement joins TRBV7-2 to TRBJ2-1; D is perhaps TRBD1 (5 bases). The CDR3 totals 13 residues. CDR1 and CDR2 (germline): SGHTA, FQGNSA. With 5 bases removed from V and 8 bases from J, the gap between germline ends came to 13 bases. CDR3 sequence: CASSLRESHEQFF. As DNA, the CDR3 is TGTGCCAGCAGCCTCAGGGAATCCCATGAGCAGTTCTTC.

This clonotype was recorded many times. The V and J genes are TRBV12-3 or TRBV12-4 and TRBJ2-2; 8 nucleotides match TRBD1. V dropped 3 bases and J dropped 6; count of bases not matched to a gene: 6. This CDR3 has 15 residues. The CDR3 DNA reads TGTGCCAGCAGTTTGTCAGGGGGCGCAGCCGGGGAGCTGTTTTTT. It encodes CASSLSGGAAGELFF.

Worth noting for this clonotype: Since a much larger clone is just one base distant, this may be a read error. The V and J genes are TRBV10-3 and TRBJ2-5; weak D call: TRBD2 (6 bases). The CDR3 sequence is 14 residues long. From germline, CDR1 is ENHRY and CDR2 SYGVKD. DNA of the CDR3: TGTGCCACCAGTGAGTCTCGGGAGTGGGAGACCCAGTACTTC. Translated, it gives CATSESREWETQYF.

The rearrangement uses TRBV25-1 and TRBJ2-1; weak D call: TRBD1 (6 bases). The CDR3 has 15 amino acids. Trimming took off 3 bases at V and 8 bases at J, with 17 bases between the two ends. Germline V gene sequence: CDR1 MGHDK, CDR2 SYGVNS. CDR3 region: CASSDSPRGFDEQFF. Here the CDR3 DNA reads TGTGCCAGCAGTGACTCCCCGAGGGGGTTCGATGAGCAGTTCTTC.

This clonotype was seen repeatedly, ten times or more. The chain recombines TRBV11-2 with TRBJ1-1, with a tentative D call TRBD1 (6 bases). The CDR3 extends over 14 amino acids. Germline loops: CDR1 SGHAT, CDR2 FQNNGV. V was clipped by 3 bases and J by 4 bases, with 12 bases between them. CDR3 amino acids: CASSFTEGGTEAFF. In nucleotides, the CDR3 is TGTGCCAGCAGCTTTACCGAAGGGGGCACTGAAGCTTTCTTT.

This clonotype was seen a handful of times. The chain couples TRBV9 to TRBJ2-7; possibly TRBD2 for D (6 bases). V lost 0 bases, J lost 6 bases, and 13 bases lay in between. CDR3 length: 14 amino acids. CDR1 and CDR2 from the germline V gene are SGDLS and YYNGEE. The CDR3 DNA is TGTGCCAGCAGCGTAGCGGGGCAGGGAGGCGAGCAGTACTTC. Encoded protein: CASSVAGQGGEQYF.

The CDR3 nucleotides are TGTGCCAGCATCTCCGGTCGGGAGGGAGGTGAGCAGTACTTC. Its translation: CASISGREGGEQYF. The rearrangement joins TRBV6-1 to TRBJ2-7, with TRBD2 identical over 8 bases. V trimming: 7 bases; J trimming: 7 bases; junction bases outside the gene matches: 12. Germline V lookup: CDR1 MNHNS, CDR2 SASEGT. The CDR3 extends over 14 amino acids.

The chain recombines TRBV7-9 with TRBJ1-2; TRBD1 aligns across 8 bases. The length of the CDR3 is 16 residues. Trimming removed 5 bases from V and 4 bases from J; junction bases left unmatched: 12. CDR1 is SEHNR, CDR2 FQNEAQ, per germline (reference sequence). The CDR3 reads CASSQSTGALLYGYTF. The CDR3 region has the DNA TGTGCCAGCAGCCAATCGACAGGGGCGCTTCTCTATGGCTACACCTTC.

Points on this clonotype: Just one base apart from a much larger clone, this may be a read error. The CDR3: CANSFRTSGDEQYF. Written as DNA, the CDR3 is TGTGCCAATAGTTTTCGGACTAGCGGGGACGAGCAGTACTTC. The V and J genes are TRBV19 and TRBJ2-7; 12 positions match TRBD2. CDR1 is LNHDA, CDR2 SQIVND, per germline (reference sequence). The CDR3 has 14 residues.

The sample holds many counts of this clonotype. V usage is TRBV30 and J usage is TRBJ2-5; 15 positions agree with TRBD2. The CDR3 is 17 residues long. Trimming at V came to 7 bases and at J to 4 bases, leaving 13 bases not matched to a gene. CDR1 is GTSNPN and CDR2 is SVGIG in the germline V gene (reference sequence). CDR3 protein: CASTGTSGRRGIETQYF. The CDR3 nucleotides read TGTGCCTCAACCGGGACTAGCGGGAGGAGAGGTATAGAGACCCAGTACTTC.

This clonotype was found a few times. An end of the junction differs from the germline gene, which may be a read error. The chain recombines TRBV5-1 with TRBJ2-2, with TRBD2 identical over 10 bases. Germline loops: CDR1 SGHRS, CDR2 YFSETQ. The CDR3 is made up of 17 amino acids. CDR3 sequence: CASSPKVSGRATGELFF. The CDR3 DNA follows: TGTGCCAGCAGCCCCAAAGTGAGCGGGAGGGCCACCGGGGAGCTGTTTTTT.

In this sample, this clonotype turned up once. A much larger clone is a single base away; this may be a read error. This rearrangement joins TRBV7-8 to TRBJ2-7; tentatively, D is TRBD2 (7 bases). This CDR3 is built from 16 residues. V lost 5 bases, J lost 5 bases, and 22 bases lay in between. Per the germline V gene, CDR1 is SGHVS and CDR2 is FQNEAQ. In DNA form, the CDR3 reads TGTGCCAGCAGCCCACGAGGGGGGGCAGGGGAGGACGAGCAGTACTTC. Translated: CASSPRGGAGEDEQYF. The complete variable domain, with remaining parts taken from reference TRBV7-8 and TRBJ2-7, reads GAGVSQSPRYKVAKRGQDVALRCDPISGHVSLFWYQQALGQGPEFLTYFQNEAQLDKSGLPSDRFFAERPEGSVSTLKIQRTQQEDSAVYLCASSPRGGAGEDEQYFGPGTRLTVT.

This clonotype was observed at least ten times. J is TRBJ1-1 and V is TRBV2; 7 bases map to TRBD1. V shed 7 bases, J shed 4 bases, and the junction held 6 bases outside the gene matches. Germline-derived CDR1 and CDR2 are SNHLY and FYNNEI. The CDR3 consists of 13 residues. The CDR3 protein is CASTKTGSTEAFF. CDR3 nucleotides: TGTGCCAGCACTAAGACAGGGAGCACTGAAGCTTTCTTT.

This clonotype was seen at least ten times. The chain is built from TRBV7-3 and TRBJ1-1; tentative D call: TRBD1 (6 bases). The V end lost 1 base, the J end lost 4 bases, and 10 bases lay between the germline ends. CDR1 SGHTA and CDR2 FQGTGA come from the germline V gene. There are 14 residues in the CDR3. The CDR3 DNA reads as TGTGCCAGCAGCTTAAAAAGGGGGAGCACTGAAGCTTTCTTT. Translation gives CASSLKRGSTEAFF.

In this sample, this clonotype turned up many times. This chain uses TRBV12-3 or TRBV12-4 with TRBJ1-4; D is ambiguous. Trimming stripped 1 base from V and 3 bases from J, with 9 bases between. There are 15 residues in the CDR3. The CDR3 sequence is CASSLGHRPNEKLFF. CDR3 coding DNA: TGTGCCAGCAGTTTAGGGCATCGCCCTAATGAAAAACTGTTTTTT.

This clonotype was detected many times. At one of its ends the junction is not consistent with the germline gene, which may arise from a read error. The genes are TRBV2 and TRBJ2-7, with 12 bases fitting TRBD1. CDR1 SNHLY and CDR2 FYNNEI come from the germline V gene. This CDR3 has 13 residues. CDR3 DNA sequence: TGTGCCAGCAGTGACCGCTCGGGACAGGGGGCAATGTTC. This sequence encodes CASSDRSGQGAMF.

This clonotype was picked up a small number of times. The rearrangement joins TRBV6-1 to TRBJ2-1, with 8 bases fitting TRBD1. The CDR3 extends over 13 amino acids. Per the germline V gene, CDR1 is MNHNS and CDR2 is SASEGT. V was pared by 6 bases and J by 2 bases, with 0 bases of the junction left unmatched. CDR3 residues: CASRTGAYNEQFF. The DNA of the CDR3 is TGTGCCAGCAGGACAGGGGCCTACAATGAGCAGTTCTTC.

This clonotype appeared a few times. The V and J genes are TRBV20-1 and TRBJ1-5, with D unresolved. Germline loops: CDR1 DFQATT, CDR2 SNEGSKA (reference sequence). The V and J ends lost 2 bases and 0 bases respectively, with 17 bases between them. The CDR3 is 17 amino acids. This CDR3 reads CSARSWVAPYSNQPQHF. The CDR3 DNA sequence: TGCAGTGCTAGATCCTGGGTTGCTCCGTATAGCAATCAGCCCCAGCATTTT.

The chain couples TRBV6-1 to TRBJ1-5, with D tentatively TRBD1 (5 bases). Trimming shortened V by 7 bases and J by 5 bases, and 18 bases separated the two germline ends. Germline assignment: CDR1 MNHNS and CDR2 SASEGT. The CDR3 is made up of 15 amino acids. The CDR3 loop is CASTEFGTGDQPQHF. CDR3 DNA sequence: TGTGCCAGCACCGAATTCGGGACGGGGGATCAGCCCCAGCATTTT.

This clonotype has only a few counts. The V and J genes are TRBV27 and TRBJ2-3; perhaps TRBD1 as D (5 bases). Trimming pared 3 bases from V and 4 bases from J, leaving 8 bases between. Per germline, CDR1 MNHEY and CDR2 SMNVEV (reference sequence). The CDR3 contains 13 residues. The CDR3 DNA follows: TGTGCCAGCAGTTTCCTACAGGCAGATACGCAGTATTTT. This sequence encodes CASSFLQADTQYF.